The source of this T cell receptor (beta chain) is a study of blood T cell repertoires in COVID-19. Study-wide context: Acute and convalescent COVID-19 samples came from the United States, Italy and Spain. Sources were T cells, B-cell-depleted T cells, or PBMCs; the material itself was cDNA or gDNA.

In the authors' methods: Nucleated cell number was recorded as an estimate derived from reference gene primer amplification. The assay was immunoSEQ multiplex PCR, and TCRdb's table has in-frame clones only and misses some. V and J calls and clone size follow that table, whereas D and trimming were derived from the DNA. The data hold hundreds of thousands of clones, with 89% observed a single time. V shed 4 bases and J 8 bases; nucleotides not matched to a gene: 8. This CDR3 is 14 amino acids long. Germline CDR1 MDHEN, CDR2 SYDVKM. Seattle participants joined during active infection and were tracked over time.

The source material was peripheral blood. The rearrangement links TRBV28 to TRBJ1-2; 9 bases match TRBD1. This receptor was obtained from a woman in her 30s with COVID-19, enrolled during active disease. In DNA form, the CDR3 reads TGTGCCAGCAGTTCCGGACAGGGGCTGCGGGGCTACACCTTC. It yields the protein CASSSGQGLRGYTF.